One sample yielded the 27 T cell receptor beta chains listed below, sequenced in a study of cytomegalovirus exposure and HLA in healthy donors. The study ran its PCR with 60 Vbeta and 13 Jbeta primers. The protocol was immunoSEQ multiplex PCR, while the TCRdb copy is restricted to in-frame clones and leaves out a portion. The data show under 150,000 clones, over 60% seen once. The sequencing sample was made of PBMCs. The receptor source for this set is a young man in good health and CMV-seropositive.

V and J are TRBV28 and TRBJ1-2; 8 positions agree with TRBD1. The trim removed 3 bases at V and 7 bases at J, leaving 4 bases unmatched. Germline V lookup: CDR1 MDHEN, CDR2 SYDVKM. The CDR3 sequence is 13 residues long. The CDR3 nucleotides read TGTGCCAGCAGTTTGCGACAGGGGTCTGGCTACACCTTC. Amino acid sequence: CASSLRQGSGYTF.

The chain uses TRBV19 and TRBJ2-5; weak D call: TRBD2 (6 bases). From germline, CDR1 is LNHDA and CDR2 SQIVND (reference sequence). This CDR3 has 14 residues. Trimming took 1 base from V and 10 from J, leaving 16 bases between them. CDR3 sequence reads: CASSIGPGTGDQYF. The CDR3 DNA reads as TGTGCCAGTAGTATAGGCCCGGGGACGGGGGACCAGTACTTC.

This chain connects TRBV7-8 to TRBJ1-1, with D uncertain. Germline CDR1 reads SGHVS; CDR2 reads FQNEAQ. The length of the CDR3 is 13 residues. V lost 5 bases, J lost 4 bases, and 11 bases lay in between. CDR3: CASSPSWATEAFF. The DNA for the CDR3 is TGTGCCAGCAGCCCTTCTTGGGCCACTGAAGCTTTCTTT.

The table lists this clone with a few counts. V is TRBV2 and J is TRBJ1-3; possible D gene TRBD1, 5 bases. The CDR3 consists of 17 residues. The V gene's germline CDR1 is SNHLY and CDR2 FYNNEI. Trimming stripped 6 bases from V and 0 bases from J, with 18 bases between. The CDR3 DNA is TGTGCCAGCAGCGACTCAGGGAACAGGAACTCTGGAAACACCATATATTTT. Protein: CASSDSGNRNSGNTIYF.

The V gene is TRBV6-5, the J gene TRBJ2-1, with 8 positions matching TRBD2. The CDR3 contains 15 residues. V gave up 11 bases and J gave up 9 bases; unmatched junction bases: 18. Germline CDR1 is MNHEY and CDR2 is SVGAGI. CDR3 in amino acids: CAVHLRGAGDGEQFF. DNA of the CDR3: TGTGCCGTCCACTTGCGGGGGGCGGGGGATGGTGAGCAGTTCTTC.

In this sample, this clone turned up a few times. The chain uses TRBV5-1 and TRBJ2-6; D possibly corresponds to TRBD1 (5 bases). Trimming took off 0 bases at V and 12 bases at J, with 13 bases between the two ends. Germline V gene sequence: CDR1 SGHRS, CDR2 YFSETQ. The CDR3 covers 14 residues. CDR3 protein: CASSLETGNLVLTF. The CDR3 nucleotides are TGCGCCAGCAGCTTGGAAACAGGCAACCTCGTCCTGACTTTC. Complete variable domain (other parts from reference TRBV5-1 and TRBJ2-6): KAGVTQTPRYLIKTRGQQVTLSCSPISGHRSVSWYQQTPGQGLQFLFEYFSETQRNKGNFPGRFSGRQFSNSRSEMNVSTLELGDSALYLCASSLETGNLVLTFGAGSRLTVL.

This chain uses TRBV7-6 with TRBJ1-1; 8 bases are shared with TRBD1. This CDR3 region has 14 residues. Per the germline V gene, CDR1 is SGHVS and CDR2 is FNYEAQ. J lost 1 base, V lost 6 bases, and 4 bases had no gene match. CDR3 nucleotides: TGTGCCAGCAGGCCGGACAGGGCGAACACTGAAGCTTTCTTT. This codes for CASRPDRANTEAFF.

This clone was seen a handful of times. This rearrangement joins TRBV5-1 to TRBJ2-2; D not certain. V was cut by 4 bases and J by 2 bases, with 12 bases left in between. The CDR3 totals 15 residues. Germline CDR1 SGHRS, CDR2 YFSETQ. The chain's CDR3 is CASSLEVGNTGELFF. CDR3 DNA sequence: TGCGCCAGCAGCCTGGAAGTGGGCAACACCGGGGAGCTGTTTTTT. The full variable domain, with the rest looked up from reference TRBV5-1 and TRBJ2-2, is KAGVTQTPRYLIKTRGQQVTLSCSPISGHRSVSWYQQTPGQGLQFLFEYFSETQRNKGNFPGRFSGRQFSNSRSEMNVSTLELGDSALYLCASSLEVGNTGELFFGEGSRLTVL.

This clone was observed a handful of times. The V and J genes are TRBV6-4 and TRBJ2-3, with TRBD2 matching 8 bases. This CDR3 is 15 amino acids long. After removal of 0 bases from V and 6 bases from J, the junction contained 5 bases not matched to a gene. Germline V gene sequence: CDR1 MRHNA, CDR2 SNTAGT. CDR3 amino acids: CASSDSAGGSDTQYF. The CDR3 DNA follows: TGTGCCAGCAGTGACTCGGCGGGGGGATCGGATACGCAGTATTTT.

The chain is built from TRBV5-1 and TRBJ1-2; TRBD1 matches 7 bases. The CDR3 is made up of 15 amino acids. The germline V gene encodes CDR1 SGHRS and CDR2 YFSETQ. V shed 3 bases, J shed 3 bases, and the junction held 8 bases outside the gene matches. CDR3 protein: CASSSTTGTYYGYTF. CDR3 DNA sequence: TGCGCCAGCAGCTCCACGACAGGGACCTACTATGGCTACACCTTC. Filled out from reference TRBV5-1 and TRBJ1-2, the complete variable domain reads KAGVTQTPRYLIKTRGQQVTLSCSPISGHRSVSWYQQTPGQGLQFLFEYFSETQRNKGNFPGRFSGRQFSNSRSEMNVSTLELGDSALYLCASSSTTGTYYGYTFGSGTRLTVV.

The rearrangement uses TRBV6-5 and TRBJ1-4; tentative D call: TRBD1 (5 bases). The CDR3 runs 15 residues. CDR1 is MNHEY, CDR2 SVGAGI, per germline. V lost 0 bases and J 5 bases, leaving 10 bases between the germline ends. CDR3 DNA sequence: TGTGCCAGCAGTTACTCGGGGCCCCCGAATGAAAAACTGTTTTTT. Protein: CASSYSGPPNEKLFF.

The rearrangement uses TRBV5-1 and TRBJ1-4; TRBD1 matches at 9 bases. Trimming removed 4 bases from V and 2 bases from J; junction bases left unmatched: 9. CDR3 length equals 17 residues. Germline assignment: CDR1 SGHRS and CDR2 YFSETQ. For the CDR3, the DNA is TGCGCCAGCAGCAAACGCGCACAGGGGGCCACTAATGAAAAACTGTTTTTT. It is translated as CASSKRAQGATNEKLFF. Full variable domain (missing parts from reference TRBV5-1 and TRBJ1-4): KAGVTQTPRYLIKTRGQQVTLSCSPISGHRSVSWYQQTPGQGLQFLFEYFSETQRNKGNFPGRFSGRQFSNSRSEMNVSTLELGDSALYLCASSKRAQGATNEKLFFGSGTQLSVL.

The V and J genes are TRBV4-1 and TRBJ1-5, with 10 bases matching TRBD1. This CDR3 contains 17 residues. V was clipped by 3 bases and J by 7 bases; unmatched bases: 12. Germline-derived CDR1 and CDR2 are MGHRA and YSYEKL. The CDR3 spells CASSQGRQGARNQPQHF. The CDR3 bases are TGCGCCAGCAGCCAGGGAAGACAGGGGGCTAGGAACCAGCCCCAGCATTTT.

CDR3 DNA: TGTGCCATCAGTTCCCGGACAGGGCCTACGGTCACAGATACGCAGTATTTT. Its translation: CAISSRTGPTVTDTQYF. The chain employs TRBV10-3 and TRBJ2-3; TRBD1 aligns across 8 bases. Germline-derived CDR1 and CDR2 are ENHRY and SYGVKD. The CDR3 spans 17 residues. J was trimmed by 2 bases and V by 5 bases; bases with no gene match: 12.

The chain links TRBV2 to TRBJ2-6; 11 bases match TRBD1. Germline CDR1 reads SNHLY; CDR2 reads FYNNEI. Trimming cost V 6 bases and J 1 base; bases outside gene matches: 5. The CDR3 has 17 amino acids. DNA of the CDR3: TGTGCCAGCAGCCCAGGGACAGGGGGATCTGGGGCCAACGTCCTGACTTTC. It encodes CASSPGTGGSGANVLTF.

This sequence joins TRBV6-6 and TRBJ1-1; D uncertain. CDR3 length equals 15 residues. V shed 6 bases and J shed 7 bases, with 21 bases lying between them. Germline CDR1 and CDR2: MNHNY and SVGAGI (reference sequence). The CDR3 here is CASSPPSGGVIEAFF. CDR3 DNA sequence: TGTGCCAGCAGCCCCCCCAGCGGTGGGGTCATTGAAGCTTTCTTT.

This clone has a handful of counts. The chain links TRBV5-1 to TRBJ2-1, with 8 nucleotides matching TRBD1. With V trimmed by 2 bases and J by 0 bases, 7 bases remained unmatched. Germline V lookup: CDR1 SGHRS, CDR2 YFSETQ. The CDR3 consists of 17 residues. The DNA for the CDR3 is TGCGCCAGCAGCTTTAAGGGACAGGCGAGCTCCTACAATGAGCAGTTCTTC. The encoded protein is CASSFKGQASSYNEQFF.

V is TRBV11-2 and J is TRBJ2-5, with a possible D match to TRBD2 (7 bases). Germline V gene lookup returns CDR1 SGHAT and CDR2 FQNNGV. Trimming stripped 1 base from V and 5 bases from J, with 11 bases between. The CDR3 runs to 14 residues. The CDR3 loop reads CASSLGGGHETQYF. As DNA, the CDR3 is TGTGCCAGCAGCTTAGGCGGGGGACACGAGACCCAGTACTTC.

This clone came up once. J is TRBJ2-7 and V is TRBV19; possible D gene TRBD1, 6 bases. Trimming took 6 bases from V and 3 from J, leaving 21 bases between them. Germline V gives CDR1 LNHDA, CDR2 SQIVND (reference sequence). The CDR3 is 16 amino acids. CDR3 nucleotides: TGTGCCAGTAGGCCCCATGTTGGGCAGGGGAACTACGAGCAGTACTTC. It specifies CASRPHVGQGNYEQYF.

The V and J genes are TRBV7-2 and TRBJ1-5; D perhaps matches TRBD1 (6 bases). The CDR3 length is 15 residues. Germline V gene lookup returns CDR1 SGHTA and CDR2 FQGNSA. V shed 5 bases and J shed 1 base, with 12 bases lying between them. The CDR3 reads CASSPQGISNQPQHF. CDR3 bases: TGTGCCAGCAGCCCCCAGGGGATAAGCAATCAGCCCCAGCATTTT.

Comments on this clone: Relative to the germline gene, one junction end is altered; a read error may explain this. The sample holds other DNA sequences that translate to the same CDR3. The chain has TRBV6-5 and TRBJ2-6, with TRBD1 matching over 8 bases. The CDR3 is made up of 14 amino acids. Germline V gene sequence: CDR1 MNHEY, CDR2 SVGAGI. The CDR3 here is CASLRGPGANVLTF. The CDR3 DNA reads TGCGCCAGCCTCAGGGGGCCTGGGGCCAACGTCCTGACTTTC.

This clone is medium-sized (0.01 to 0.1%) in the sample. This chain joins TRBV6-6 and TRBJ2-7; TRBD1 might be the D (5 bases). Germline lookup yields CDR1 MNHNY and CDR2 SVGAGI (reference sequence). The CDR3 sequence is 14 residues long. The V end was cut by 2 bases, the J end by 3 bases, with 11 bases between. CDR3 nucleotide sequence: TGTGCCAGCAGTTACAATCCAGGGAACTACGAGCAGTACGTC. It codes for CASSYNPGNYEQYV.

V is TRBV18 and J is TRBJ1-6; D call uncertain. Trimming removed 2 bases at V and 7 bases at J, with 9 bases between. The CDR3 consists of 14 residues. Germline V gives CDR1 KGHSH, CDR2 LQKENI. The chain's CDR3 is CASSPGGLNSPLHF. The CDR3 DNA is TGTGCCAGCTCACCAGGAGGCCTAAATTCACCCCTCCACTTT.

The chain couples TRBV19 to TRBJ1-5; D is ambiguous. The CDR3 consists of 13 residues. The germline V gene encodes CDR1 LNHDA and CDR2 SQIVND (reference sequence). Trimming took off 4 bases at V and 7 bases at J, with 11 bases between the two ends. The CDR3 is CASSRRSGQPQHF. CDR3 coding DNA: TGTGCCAGTAGTAGAAGGTCGGGGCAGCCCCAGCATTTT.

The chain links TRBV5-6 to TRBJ2-1; TRBD1 might be the D (6 bases). V was shortened by 3 bases and J by 7 bases, with 26 bases between the two germline ends. The CDR3 loop spans 18 amino acids. Germline V gene data show CDR1 as SGHDT and CDR2 as YYEEEE. CDR3 sequence reads: CASSWRSVVLVQGNEQFF. In DNA form, the CDR3 reads TGTGCCAGCAGCTGGCGCAGCGTCGTTCTGGTTCAGGGGAATGAGCAGTTCTTC.

The CDR3 here is CASSNPGAKNIQYF. The CDR3 coding sequence is TGCGCCAGCAGTAACCCGGGGGCCAAAAACATTCAGTACTTC. This chain connects TRBV10-2 to TRBJ2-4; maybe TRBD2 (5 bases). CDR3 length equals 14 residues. V shed 5 bases and J shed 1 base, with 9 bases lying between them. Germline values: CDR1 WSHSY, CDR2 SAAADI.

The chain carries TRBV27 and TRBJ1-1; tentatively, D is TRBD1 (6 bases). The germline V and J ends were trimmed by 5 bases and 1 base, with 11 bases remaining between them. In germline, CDR1 is MNHEY, CDR2 SMNVEV (reference sequence). The CDR3 has 14 amino acids. The CDR3 nucleotides are TGTGCCAGCAGTCGACAGGCCCCGAACACTGAAGCTTTCTTT. This gives the protein CASSRQAPNTEAFF.